This entry describes one T cell receptor (beta chain). It lacks a known antigen. Per-base quality was not reported, and no clone a single base away is much larger than it. This sample is part of a study of cytomegalovirus exposure and HLA in healthy donors (dated by TCRdb to the late 2010s). About the full investigation: According to an earlier analysis of several hundred of the donors, 150 million to 200 million T cells yielded 95 million to 140 million unique TCR beta sequences and about 300 Gb of sequence data. Along with the approximately 650-subject first cohort, a separate validation cohort of more than 90 different subjects was used. In a later analysis, previously published TCR beta repertoires from hundreds of donors were re-analyzed and high-resolution HLA genotyping was added so that TCR occurrence patterns could be studied. Because of strong linkage in the cohort, roughly 5 DR-DQ haplotypes were treated as single units for association and clustering. Roughly 300 gigabases of sequencing data and around 90 million unique TCR sequences made up an early release that covered several hundred HLA-typed donors. Every discovery cohort repertoire had been produced on one sequencing platform. The study aimed to test whether cataloging public T cell receptors could reveal signatures of past pathogen exposure. Rather than drawing on any new phenotypic data, the later analysis identified candidate immune exposures from TCR beta sequences and the way those sequences occurred across donors. A later genetic analysis took genome-wide SNP genotypes for about 65% of the 666 donors and used that subset as a discovery cohort. Donor age, sex, ethnicity and CMV serostatus were compiled alongside the repertoire data. Typing coverage differed by locus: A, B, C, DRB1 and DQB1 were typed in about 620-630 donors, DQA1 in 500 to 550, DPA1 in approximately 610, and DPB1 in around 490. HLA typing included class I and class II loci at four-digit resolution. Among 300 to 450 genotyped donors of the cohort, an average of around 240,000 unique TCR beta nucleotide sequences were sequenced per donor, approximately 20% of them non-productive. The genetic ancestry cluster associated with self-reported Caucasian donors included about 81% of the approximately 400 genotyped donors. High-throughput TCR immunosequencing, statistical association of individual TCRs with disease status, and machine learning were combined to predict cytomegalovirus infection status. An earlier analysis of 587 of the donors used high-throughput TCR beta sequencing to judge whether each TCR beta V gene segment behaved as functional or pseudogenic. Using immunosequencing, the study profiled T cell repertoires from roughly 650 subjects and related those repertoires to cytomegalovirus serostatus. Study-wide findings and limitations: Because counts were too low, seventeen rarely observed V segments, including chromosome 9 orphons, were excluded from the earlier analysis of about 500 of the donors. A total of roughly 160 TCR beta chains were listed by the study as associated with cytomegalovirus. The 87-base-pair reads could not distinguish some IMGT-functional V segments, including TRBV6-2 and TRBV6-3, so those segments were excluded. In a later genetic analysis, fewer N-insertions in productive TCRs were reported among donors in an Asian-associated ancestry cluster than the approximately 710-donor mean. The authors suggested that the approach could potentially be generalized to other disease states and immunological phenotypes. Presence/absence analyses assumed roughly uniform sequencing depth across donors, an assumption that may not hold. In vitro tests confirmed that a few of the cytomegalovirus-associated TCR beta chains recognize cytomegalovirus antigens. A later analysis found that TCR association rates varied across HLA loci, with DRB1 alleles showing the most associated TCRs and HLA-C alleles the fewest. According to a later analysis, parvovirus B19, influenza, CMV and Epstein-Barr virus appeared linked to several top co-occurrence clusters. This cohort had only TCR beta chains sequenced, and the lack of alpha or paired-chain data limited which features could be detected. A later analysis found that most CMV-associated TCR beta chains appeared HLA-restricted, with HLA associations seemingly driven largely by CMV exposure. When HLA alleles, especially DR and DQ, strongly co-occurred, attributing TCR associations to individual alleles was difficult. The classifier was reported to diagnose cytomegalovirus status with high specificity and sensitivity in both the original cohort and the validation cohort. Specific HLA alleles were associated with 15,000 to 20,000 TCR beta sequences at a false discovery rate of 0.05 in a later analysis. Linkage disequilibrium might explain the correlated functional status among segregating V segments, but an unknown experimental factor could not be ruled out. While some public TCRs were present in many individuals, most TCR sequences turned up only very rarely across donors. V-gene and J-gene trimming of TCR beta chains was associated with a missense DCLRE1C variant in a later genetic analysis, and the association was replicated in an independent cohort. Because HLA typing was unavailable for some donors at each locus, only the typed subset was used in association tests. In an earlier analysis of 587 of the donors, most TCR beta V segments were observed in productive rearrangements about 87% or about 30% of the time, broadly matching IMGT annotations. The sequencing pipeline was judged likely to have produced a cluster of highly shared sequence variants as a technical artifact. A further reported finding was that TCR beta sequences accurately predicted the HLA-A and HLA-B alleles for most subjects in the first cohort. A later analysis found that HLA-associated TCR beta chains were more clonally expanded and had lower generation probabilities than equally common non-associated chains. For the cohort, immune exposure information was limited to CMV serostatus.

The cohort consisted of 666 healthy bone marrow donors. At the time of sampling, every cohort member was nominally healthy, though immune exposures that went unrecorded were likely present. The donor was CMV seropositive and was included in the group of 250 to 300 seropositive cohort members. A peripheral blood sample was provided by each donor, and peripheral blood mononuclear cells were used for TCR beta sequencing. The Qiagen DNeasy Blood Extraction Kit was used to extract genomic DNA from the blood cell samples. CDR1 and CDR2, looked up from the germline V gene, are ENHRY and SYGVKD. Cut back by 6 bases and 6 bases, the V and J ends lie 9 bases apart. The CDR3 runs 12 amino acids, cysteine and phenylalanine included. The kept DNA is CDR3 alone, 36 bases in frame from the first base. Receptor amplification or capture employed the immunoSEQ multiplex PCR assay. A mixture of 60 forward primers for TCR Vbeta segments and 13 reverse primers for TCR Jbeta segments was used in the multiplex PCR. Amplification of the CDR3 region of rearranged TCR beta genes was performed with a multiplex PCR assay on genomic DNA. Amplified TCR beta libraries were sequenced as 87-base-pair reads on the Illumina HiSeq System. The published analysis was carried out like this. A later analysis tallied tens of millions of unique TCR beta chains across the 666 repertoires, and some 10 million of those chains were shared by two or more donors. Raw reads were error-corrected and collapsed into unique sequences by a nearest-neighbor algorithm in which closely related sequences were merged to remove PCR and sequencing errors. CDR3 sequences were aligned to IMGT reference sequences to assign V, D and J gene segments. Each retained sequence needed at least a six-nucleotide match to both a V gene segment and a J gene segment. A rearrangement was called productive if the CDR3 had no stop codons and remained in frame with V and J, and every other rearrangement was called non-productive. Following IMGT convention, CDR3 was defined as the stretch from the second conserved V-encoded cysteine to the conserved J-encoded phenylalanine. The earlier analysis of around 640 of the donors excluded sequences that lacked an unambiguous match to a single V gene segment. An earlier analysis of a few hundred of the donors called V segments functional above 56.7% productive rearrangements and segregating when the between-donor standard deviation exceeded 5%. A statistical classification framework was built for diagnosing cytomegalovirus status from the catalog of TCR beta chain sequences. In a later analysis, TCR nucleotide sequences were compared against IMGT/GENE-DB human TR gene sequences so that V and J genes could be assigned. A later analysis assigned CDR3 sequences and most-parsimonious VDJ recombination scenarios with the TCRdist pipeline. In a later analysis, each TCR beta chain was defined by its CDR3 amino acid sequence together with its V-gene family, and reads lacking a unique V-gene family were excluded. As a way to deal with suspected cross-contamination and a sequencing artifact, a later analysis dropped hundreds of nucleotide sequences that were highly shared and had low generation probability. A later analysis calculated a clonal expansion index for each public chain from normalized within-repertoire ranks of inferred template counts. In a later analysis, generation probabilities were computed using a VDJ recombination model fitted to out-of-frame rearrangements, and the results were checked against IGoR. In a later analysis, hypergeometric tests were used to score TCR-TCR, TCR-HLA and TCR-CMV co-occurrence, with a repertoire-size bias correction applied to TCR pairs. A later analysis estimated false discovery rates by permuting HLA or CMV assignments 20 times. In a later analysis, co-occurring TCRs were grouped with DBSCAN, and TCRdist sequence similarity was added when clustering was performed within HLA-allele-positive subsets. Repertoires with fewer than 30,000 or more than 120,000 public chains, plus five repertoires with anomalous nucleotide sharing, were excluded from co-occurrence clustering. In its TCRdb copy, this immuneACCESS table keeps in-frame sequences only and misses some clones. Where compared with another copy, unresolved V genes explain less than half of these, and the others have no known cause. D and trimming were read from the DNA, whereas the V and J calls and clone size are those reported in that table. Across this sample there are about 130,000 clones, with around 71% seen only once. Roughly 2.7% of the sample comes from the top ten.

The sequenced sample consisted of PBMCs. This clonotype originated in a woman in her sixties or seventies in good health and CMV-seropositive. The chain links TRBV10-3 with TRBJ2-1, with no D gene named confidently. The CDR3 here reads CAISPPGNEQFF. The DNA sequence is TGTGCCATCAGCCCCCCCGGCAATGAGCAGTTCTTC.